One T cell receptor (beta chain) is described in this entry. This entry is derived from a study of T cells after somatic rescue of genetic block. The CDR3 contains 16 residues. V was cut by 7 bases and J by 0 bases, with 16 bases left in between. Germline V lookup: CDR1 SQVTM, CDR2 ANQGSEA. Sequenced by immunoSEQ multiplex PCR; TCRdb stores in-frame clones only, minus some. This table has 95,000 to 120,000 clones, 90% to 95% appearing once. The chain is built from TRBV29-1 and TRBJ2-6, with TRBD2 as a possible D gene (6 bases). The receptor was isolated from a woman aged 18-29 years. The sample consisted of peripheral blood mononuclear cells (PBMCs). The DNA of the CDR3 is TGCAGCGCGGGGGACCGGACCTTCTCTGGGGCCAACGTCCTGACTTTC. Amino acid sequence: CSAGDRTFSGANVLTF.